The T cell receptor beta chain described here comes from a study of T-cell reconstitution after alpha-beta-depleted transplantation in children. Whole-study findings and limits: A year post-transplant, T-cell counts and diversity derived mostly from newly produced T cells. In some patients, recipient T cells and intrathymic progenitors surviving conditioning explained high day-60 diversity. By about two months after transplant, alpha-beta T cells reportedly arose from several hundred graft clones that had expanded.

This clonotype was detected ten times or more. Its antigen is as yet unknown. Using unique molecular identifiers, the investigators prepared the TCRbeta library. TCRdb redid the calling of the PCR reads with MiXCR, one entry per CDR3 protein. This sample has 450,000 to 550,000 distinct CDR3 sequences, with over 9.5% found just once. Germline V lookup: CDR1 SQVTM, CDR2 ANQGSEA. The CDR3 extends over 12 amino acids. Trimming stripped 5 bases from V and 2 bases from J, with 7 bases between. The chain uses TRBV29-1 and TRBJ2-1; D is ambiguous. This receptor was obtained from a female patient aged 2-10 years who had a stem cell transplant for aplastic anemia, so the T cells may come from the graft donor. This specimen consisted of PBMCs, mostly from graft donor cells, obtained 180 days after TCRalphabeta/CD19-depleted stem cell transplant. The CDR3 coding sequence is TGCAGCGTTAACGTAGCCTACAATGAGCAGTTCTTC. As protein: CSVNVAYNEQFF.